This TCR beta chain is drawn from a study of T-cell reconstitution after alpha-beta-depleted transplantation in children. Notes on the study in general: Expanded graft clones numbering several hundred reportedly gave rise to alpha-beta T cells about two months after transplant. Surviving recipient T cells and thymic progenitors produced the high day-60 TCRbeta diversity seen in some patients. Newly generated T cells supplied most T-cell counts and diversity one year post-transplant.

Unique molecular identifiers tagged the TCRbeta library. TCRdb re-analysed the PCR reads in MiXCR, keeping a single row per CDR3 protein. The repertoire holds approximately 630,000 distinct CDR3 sequences, with around 13% as singletons. In its sample, this clonotype was seen a few times. Its antigen is undetermined. Germline CDR1 and CDR2: SGHTA and FQGTGA. V lost 0 bases and J lost 6, with 9 bases in between. This CDR3 is built from 13 residues. The source was PBMCs, collected before TCRalphabeta/CD19-depleted stem cell transplant. The sequence derives from a girl aged 2-9 years with congenital amegakaryocytic thrombocytopenia, due to receive a stem cell transplant. V is TRBV7-3 and J is TRBJ2-7; D not resolved. The CDR3 DNA is TGTGCCAGCAGCTTAACGCCCCCGGGCGAGCAGTACTTC. Amino acid sequence: CASSLTPPGEQYF.